The 18 T cell receptor beta chains given below trace back to one sample, sequenced in a study of CD8+ T cells in alopecia areata. Treatment here: oral pan-JAK inhibitor, 5-10 mg twice daily. Extracted RNA was reverse transcribed into cDNA, the sequencing template. Libraries were prepared by immunoSEQ multiplex PCR; TCRdb keeps only in-frame clonotypes and omits some of them. The table has hundreds of thousands of clones, around three fifths seen once. Sequenced material: CD4+ T cells sorted from blood, taken at roughly week 53, from a patient treated with tofacitinib. Every receptor here comes from a human donor with alopecia areata.

The chain recombines TRBV29-1 with TRBJ2-1, with D unclear. The V end was cut by 7 bases, the J end by 1 base, with 8 bases between. CDR3 length: 12 residues. Germline CDR1 reads SQVTM; CDR2 reads ANQGSEA. CDR3 sequence: CSAWLSYNEQFF. The CDR3 nucleotides read TGCAGCGCTTGGCTTTCCTACAATGAGCAGTTCTTC.

The V call is TRBV2, the J call TRBJ2-1, with a weak D call TRBD1 (6 bases). Germline V gene lookup returns CDR1 SNHLY and CDR2 FYNNEI. The CDR3 extends over 14 amino acids. V was cut by 10 bases and J by 6 bases, with 19 bases left in between. CDR3 loop: CATRSKTGSNEQFF. In DNA form, the CDR3 reads TGTGCCACACGGTCTAAAACAGGGTCCAATGAGCAGTTCTTC.

V and J are TRBV30 and TRBJ2-3; 8 bases line up with TRBD1. From germline, CDR1 is GTSNPN and CDR2 SVGIG (reference sequence). J lost 6 bases, V lost 2 bases, and 4 bases had no gene match. The CDR3 sequence is 13 residues long. CDR3 sequence (DNA): TGTGCCTGGAGTTTCACAGGGGGGGATACGCAGTATTTT. Translating it yields CAWSFTGGDTQYF.

This clone occurred once. The CDR3: CSAGSDTQYF. In nucleotides, the CDR3 is TGCAGCGCCGGATCAGATACGCAGTATTTT. The chain joins TRBV29-1 to TRBJ2-3; no clear D gene. The CDR3 runs 10 residues. Trimming cost V 7 bases and J 4 bases, with 6 bases left between them. From germline, CDR1 is SQVTM and CDR2 ANQGSEA.

CDR3 residues: CAWSGDRVSTGELFF. CDR3 DNA sequence: TGTGCCTGGAGTGGGGACAGGGTGAGCACCGGGGAGCTGTTTTTT. This chain connects TRBV30 to TRBJ2-2; 9 bases are a match to TRBD1. CDR1 and CDR2 (germline): GTSNPN, SVGIG (reference sequence). Trimming cost V 1 base and J 4 bases; bases outside gene matches: 4. This CDR3 has 15 amino acids.

This clone was observed once. This chain uses TRBV29-1 with TRBJ2-5; D unclear. Looked up from germline, CDR1 is SQVTM and CDR2 is ANQGSEA. This CDR3 is built from 13 residues. With 3 bases removed from V and 3 bases from J, the gap between germline ends came to 11 bases. The CDR3 DNA reads TGCAGCGTTGATATGAACGGCGAAGAGACCCAGTACTTC. Translated: CSVDMNGEETQYF.

CDR3 nucleotide sequence: TGTGCCTGGAGTTACGGATCTAACTATGGCTACACCTTC. It translates to CAWSYGSNYGYTF. V is TRBV30 and J is TRBJ1-2; D remains unclear. CDR1 and CDR2 (germline): GTSNPN, SVGIG (reference sequence). There are 13 residues in the CDR3. V lost 2 bases and J lost 0, with 7 bases in between.

The sample holds many counts of this clone. The J gene is TRBJ1-2, the V gene TRBV7-9, with a possible D match to TRBD1 (5 bases). The germline V gene has CDR1 SEHNR and CDR2 FQNEAQ (reference sequence). The CDR3 has 13 residues. With 5 bases removed from V and 4 bases from J, the gap between germline ends came to 11 bases. The CDR3 loop reads CASSRDRIYGYTF. The CDR3 region has the DNA TGTGCCAGCAGCCGCGACAGAATCTATGGCTACACCTTC.

The chain combines TRBV30 with TRBJ2-5; the D call may be TRBD1 or TRBD2 (5 bases each). The CDR3 is made up of 15 amino acids. Trimming removed 2 bases at V and 4 bases at J, with 17 bases between. CDR1 and CDR2 (germline): GTSNPN, SVGIG (reference sequence). The CDR3 DNA reads as TGTGCCTGGAGTTCCGGGACGGCCGTCGGAGAGACCCAGTACTTC. Protein product: CAWSSGTAVGETQYF.

The chain links TRBV9 to TRBJ2-1; TRBD1 might be the D (6 bases). The CDR3 runs 15 residues. Germline V lookup: CDR1 SGDLS, CDR2 YYNGEE. With 3 bases removed from V and 0 bases from J, the gap between germline ends came to 10 bases. The CDR3 is CASSGTGSSYNEQFF. The CDR3 nucleotides are TGTGCCAGCAGCGGAACAGGGAGCTCCTACAATGAGCAGTTCTTC.

V usage is TRBV5-6 and J usage is TRBJ2-6; TRBD2 might be the D (6 bases). Trimming shortened V by 6 bases and J by 4 bases, and 14 bases separated the two germline ends. The germline gives CDR1 SGHDT, CDR2 YYEEEE. CDR3 length: 15 amino acids. CDR3 bases: TGTGCCAGCACCCCGGGGGTACCCGGGGCCAACGTCCTGACTTTC. Protein sequence: CASTPGVPGANVLTF.

This clone was seen only a few times. The V gene is TRBV10-3, the J gene TRBJ1-2, with D unclear. V shed 4 bases and J shed 10 bases, with 13 bases lying between them. CDR1 and CDR2 (germline): ENHRY, SYGVKD. This CDR3 comprises 12 residues. The CDR3 reads CAISGPGTDYTF. As DNA, the CDR3 is TGTGCCATCAGTGGTCCGGGAACAGACTACACCTTC.

The genes are TRBV5-4 and TRBJ2-2; possibly TRBD1 for D (5 bases). The CDR3 consists of 16 residues. In germline, CDR1 is SGHNT, CDR2 YYREEE (reference sequence). The V end lost 0 bases, the J end lost 5 bases, and 14 bases lay between the germline ends. The CDR3 loop is CASSLVGRVQTGELFF. CDR3 DNA: TGTGCCAGCAGCTTGGTGGGCAGGGTTCAGACCGGGGAGCTGTTTTTT. Full variable domain (missing parts from reference TRBV5-4 and TRBJ2-2): ETGVTQSPTHLIKTRGQQVTLRCSSQSGHNTVSWYQQALGQGPQFIFQYYREEENGRGNFPPRFSGLQFPNYSSELNVNALELDDSALYLCASSLVGRVQTGELFFGEGSRLTVL.

The chain uses TRBV5-1 and TRBJ2-1; 13 bases are shared with TRBD2. After removal of 4 bases from V and 0 bases from J, the junction contained 7 bases not matched to a gene. The CDR3 consists of 18 residues. The germline V gene has CDR1 SGHRS and CDR2 YFSETQ. The CDR3 nucleotides read TGCGCCAGCAGCATCGGACTAGCGGGGGCCCACTCCTACAATGAGCAGTTCTTC. It encodes CASSIGLAGAHSYNEQFF.

The V gene is TRBV5-4, the J gene TRBJ1-2; 7 bases match TRBD1. Germline assignment: CDR1 SGHNT and CDR2 YYREEE (reference sequence). This CDR3 spans 12 amino acids. The ends lost 0 bases at V and 7 bases at J; junction bases unmatched: 0. In DNA form, the CDR3 reads TGTGCCAGCAGCTTGGACAGGGGTGGCTACACCTTC. This sequence encodes CASSLDRGGYTF.

V gene TRBV5-1 combines with J gene TRBJ2-7; D gene ambiguous. Between the trimmed V and J ends, which lost 5 bases and 5 bases, there was a span of 17 bases. The CDR3 is 14 residues long. In germline, CDR1 is SGHRS, CDR2 YFSETQ. CDR3 region: CASSTRRSPDEQYF. Here the CDR3 DNA reads TGCGCCAGCAGTACCCGTAGATCGCCGGACGAGCAGTACTTC.

The genes are TRBV2 and TRBJ2-5, with D maybe TRBD1 (5 bases). This CDR3 is 13 amino acids long. V gave up 8 bases and J gave up 3 bases, with 13 bases separating them. Germline V gene lookup returns CDR1 SNHLY and CDR2 FYNNEI. CDR3 amino acids: CASQQGREETQYF. In DNA, the CDR3 is TGTGCCAGCCAGCAGGGCAGAGAAGAGACCCAGTACTTC.

This clone turned up a few times. This chain joins TRBV30 and TRBJ1-6; D gene unclear. CDR1 and CDR2 from the germline V gene are GTSNPN and SVGIG (reference sequence). This CDR3 contains 17 residues. Trimming stripped 0 bases from V and 7 bases from J, with 19 bases between. Here the CDR3 reads CAWSVPHTEGDNSPLHF. The CDR3 bases are TGTGCCTGGAGTGTACCCCACACAGAGGGTGACAATTCACCCCTCCACTTT.